The 7 T cell receptor beta chains given below trace back to one sample, sequenced in a study of cytomegalovirus exposure and HLA in healthy donors (dated by TCRdb to the late 2010s). To prepare the library, the immunoSEQ multiplex PCR assay was applied. For the multiplex PCR, a mixture combining 60 forward primers for TCR Vbeta segments and 13 reverse primers for TCR Jbeta segments was used. Not all clones reach the TCRdb copy of this immuneACCESS table, which keeps in-frame sequences only. Checked studies attribute under half of the gap to unresolved V genes and leave the rest unexplained. This sample lists about 130,000 clones; about three quarters were detected once. The ten most abundant clones make up approximately 3.8% of the sample. What was sequenced was PBMCs. All receptors derive from a man aged 25 to 45 in good health and CMV-seronegative.

The chain carries TRBV4-1 and TRBJ1-1, with D possibly being TRBD1 (6 bases). The CDR3 sequence is 15 residues long. V lost 4 bases and J 0 bases, leaving 12 bases between the germline ends. Germline lookup yields CDR1 MGHRA and CDR2 YSYEKL. The CDR3 protein is CASSRGGRLNTEAFF. CDR3 coding DNA: TGCGCCAGCAGCCGGGGGGGCAGACTGAACACTGAAGCTTTCTTT.

V is TRBV28 and J is TRBJ1-2; D gene ambiguous. The CDR3 extends over 15 amino acids. The V gene lost 4 bases and the J gene lost 6 bases, with 18 bases spanning the gap. CDR1 MDHEN and CDR2 SYDVKM come from the germline V gene. DNA of the CDR3: TGTGCCAGCAGTTCCCTAATCGAGGTTAAGGATGGCTACACCTTC. Its translation: CASSSLIEVKDGYTF.

This clone was found a few times. The chain combines TRBV5-1 with TRBJ2-7; TRBD1 matches 9 bases. V was clipped by 4 bases and J by 3 bases; unmatched bases: 8. The CDR3 runs 15 residues. Looked up from germline, CDR1 is SGHRS and CDR2 is YFSETQ. This CDR3 reads CASSIRDRVDYEQYF. The CDR3 nucleotides read TGCGCCAGCAGCATTCGGGACAGGGTAGACTACGAGCAGTACTTC.

The V and J genes are TRBV18 and TRBJ2-3; 11 bases are shared with TRBD2. V was clipped by 3 bases and J by 2 bases; unmatched bases: 10. The CDR3 is 18 residues long. In germline, CDR1 is KGHSH, CDR2 LQKENI. The CDR3 region is CASSPNLTSGEFTDTQYF. The CDR3 DNA sequence: TGTGCCAGCTCACCGAATTTGACTAGCGGGGAATTCACAGATACGCAGTATTTT.

V and J are TRBV7-9 and TRBJ2-7; 8 bases line up with TRBD1. The CDR3 has 15 residues. Germline CDR1 and CDR2: SEHNR and FQNEAQ (reference sequence). J lost 6 bases, V lost 5 bases, and 12 bases had no gene match. CDR3: CASSRVGDRGPEQYF. DNA for the CDR3: TGTGCCAGCAGCCGAGTGGGTGACAGGGGCCCCGAGCAGTACTTC.

The chain links TRBV11-3 to TRBJ2-5; possible D gene TRBD1, 5 bases. This CDR3 comprises 15 residues. V lost 2 bases, J lost 3 bases, and 13 bases lay in between. Germline loops: CDR1 SGHNT, CDR2 YENEEA. This CDR3 reads CASSLSVGREETQYF. In nucleotides, the CDR3 is TGTGCCAGCAGCTTAAGCGTGGGCAGGGAAGAGACCCAGTACTTC.

The CDR3 nucleotides read TGTGCCAGCAGCCAAGATCCGATTAGCGGGGGGCAAGAGACCCAGTACTTC. Translated, it gives CASSQDPISGGQETQYF. The chain employs TRBV4-2 and TRBJ2-5, with 10 bases that match TRBD2. Germline lookup yields CDR1 LGHNA and CDR2 YNFKEQ. Trimming took 0 bases from V and 2 from J; bases not matched to a gene: 6. The CDR3 is made up of 17 amino acids.